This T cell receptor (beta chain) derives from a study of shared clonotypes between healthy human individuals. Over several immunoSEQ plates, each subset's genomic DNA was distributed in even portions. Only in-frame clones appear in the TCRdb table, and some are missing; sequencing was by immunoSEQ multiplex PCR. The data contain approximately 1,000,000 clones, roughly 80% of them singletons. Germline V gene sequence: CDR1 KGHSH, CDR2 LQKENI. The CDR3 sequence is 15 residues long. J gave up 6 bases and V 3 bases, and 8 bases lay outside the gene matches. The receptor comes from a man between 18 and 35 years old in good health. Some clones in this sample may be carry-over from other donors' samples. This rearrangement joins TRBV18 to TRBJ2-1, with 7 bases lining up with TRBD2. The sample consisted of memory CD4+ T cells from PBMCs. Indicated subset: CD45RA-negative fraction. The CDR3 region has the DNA TGTGCCAGCTCACCGCTAGCGGTAGGATTCAATGAGCAGTTCTTC. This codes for CASSPLAVGFNEQFF.